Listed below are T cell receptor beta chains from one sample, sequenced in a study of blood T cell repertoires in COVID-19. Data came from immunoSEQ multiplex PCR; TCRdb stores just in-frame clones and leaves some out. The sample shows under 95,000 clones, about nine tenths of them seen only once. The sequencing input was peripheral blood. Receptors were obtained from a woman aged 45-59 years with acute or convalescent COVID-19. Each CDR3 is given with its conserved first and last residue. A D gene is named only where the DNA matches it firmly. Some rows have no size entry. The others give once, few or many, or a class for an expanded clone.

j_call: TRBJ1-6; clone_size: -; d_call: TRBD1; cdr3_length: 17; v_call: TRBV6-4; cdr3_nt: TGTGCCCCGGGCCCAGGGGGTCTAAGCTCCTATAATTCACCCCTCCACTTT; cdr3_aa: CAPGPGGLSSYNSPLHF
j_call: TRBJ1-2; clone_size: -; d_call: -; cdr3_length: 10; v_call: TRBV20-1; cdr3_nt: TGCAGTGCGAGTCTAGGTGGCTACACCTTC; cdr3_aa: CSASLGGYTF
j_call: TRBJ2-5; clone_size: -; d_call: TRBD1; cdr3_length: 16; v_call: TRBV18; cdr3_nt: TGTGCCAGCTCACCAAAAAACAGGGGACCCGGGGAGACCCAGTACTTC; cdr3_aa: CASSPKNRGPGETQYF
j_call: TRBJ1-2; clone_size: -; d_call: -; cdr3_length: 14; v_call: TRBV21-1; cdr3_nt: TGTGCCAGCAGCAAAGTCGGGGGGAACTATGGCTACACCTTC; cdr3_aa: CASSKVGGNYGYTF
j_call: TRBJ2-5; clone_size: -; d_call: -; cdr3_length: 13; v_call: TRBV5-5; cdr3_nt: TGTGCCAGCAGCCCTTTTCTGGGGGGGACCCAGTACTTC; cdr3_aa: CASSPFLGGTQYF
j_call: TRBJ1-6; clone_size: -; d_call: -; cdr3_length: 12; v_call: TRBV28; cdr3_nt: TGTGCCAGCAGTTTTAGGGGCTCACCCCTCCACTTT; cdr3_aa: CASSFRGSPLHF
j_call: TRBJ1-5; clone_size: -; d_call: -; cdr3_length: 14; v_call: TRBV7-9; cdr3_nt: TGTGCCAGCAGCTTAGCTGTGGCTTCACAGCCCCAGCATTTT; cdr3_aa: CASSLAVASQPQHF
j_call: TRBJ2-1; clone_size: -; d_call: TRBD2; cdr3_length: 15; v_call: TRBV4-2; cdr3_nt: TGTGCCAGCAGCCAAGATAGCGGGGACTACAATGAGCAGTTCTTC; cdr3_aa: CASSQDSGDYNEQFF
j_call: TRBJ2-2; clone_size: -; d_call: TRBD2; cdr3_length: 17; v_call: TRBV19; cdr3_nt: TGTGCCACTATGGGACTAGCGGGGGGGCAGAACACCGGGGAGCTGTTTTTT; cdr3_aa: CATMGLAGGQNTGELFF
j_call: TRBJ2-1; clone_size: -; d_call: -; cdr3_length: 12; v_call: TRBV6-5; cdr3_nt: TGTGCCAGCAGTTACGCCGGCAGGCCCCAGTTCTTC; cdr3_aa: CASSYAGRPQFF
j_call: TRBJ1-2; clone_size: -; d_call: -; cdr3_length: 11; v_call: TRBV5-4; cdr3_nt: TGTGCCAGCAGCGGGGGGGGGCCCGAAACCTTC; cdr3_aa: CASSGGGPETF
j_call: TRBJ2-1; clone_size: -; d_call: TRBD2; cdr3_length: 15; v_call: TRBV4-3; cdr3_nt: TGCGCCAGCAGCTTCTATAGCGGGAGAGTGAATGAGCAGTTCTTC; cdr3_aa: CASSFYSGRVNEQFF
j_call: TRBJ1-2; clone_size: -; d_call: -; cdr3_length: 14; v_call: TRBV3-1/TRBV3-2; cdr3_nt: TGTGCCAGCAGCCCCAGGGCAGGGGTGGATGGCTACACCTTC; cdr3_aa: CASSPRAGVDGYTF
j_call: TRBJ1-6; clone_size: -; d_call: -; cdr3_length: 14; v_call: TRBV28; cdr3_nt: TGTGCCAGCAGTTCCACAGGGTGGAATTCACCCCTCCACTTT; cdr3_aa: CASSSTGWNSPLHF
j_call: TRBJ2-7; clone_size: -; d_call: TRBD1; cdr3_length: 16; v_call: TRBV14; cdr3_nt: TGTGCCAGCAGCCAATACACCACAGGGGTCACCTACGAGCAGTACTTC; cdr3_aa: CASSQYTTGVTYEQYF
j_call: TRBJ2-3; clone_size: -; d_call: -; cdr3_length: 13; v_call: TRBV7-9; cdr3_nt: TGTGCCAGCAGCTTAAACGGCAGGGATACGCAGTATTTT; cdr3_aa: CASSLNGRDTQYF
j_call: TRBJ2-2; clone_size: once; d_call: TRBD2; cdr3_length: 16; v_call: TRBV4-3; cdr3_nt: TGCGCCAGCAGCCAAGATATGGCAGCGGGAACCGGGGAGCTGTTTTTT; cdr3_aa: CASSQDMAAGTGELFF
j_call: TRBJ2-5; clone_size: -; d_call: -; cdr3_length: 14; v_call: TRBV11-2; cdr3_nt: TGTGCCAGCAGCTTGGCCTCCCGGGAGGAGACCCAGTACTTC; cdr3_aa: CASSLASREETQYF
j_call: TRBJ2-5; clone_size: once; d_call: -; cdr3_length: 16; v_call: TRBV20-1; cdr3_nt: TGCAGTGCTAGTAGTCCGGGACAAGTATACCAAGAGACCCAGTACTTC; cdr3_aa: CSASSPGQVYQETQYF
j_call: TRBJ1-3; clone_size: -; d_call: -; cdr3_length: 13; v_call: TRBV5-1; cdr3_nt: TGCGCCAGCAGAATGGAGGTGGGAAACACCATATATTTT; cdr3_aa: CASRMEVGNTIYF
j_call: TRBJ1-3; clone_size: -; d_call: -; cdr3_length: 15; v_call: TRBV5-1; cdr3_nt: TGCGCCAGCAGCTTGCGTTGGGGCAGGGCGAACACCATATATTTT; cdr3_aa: CASSLRWGRANTIYF
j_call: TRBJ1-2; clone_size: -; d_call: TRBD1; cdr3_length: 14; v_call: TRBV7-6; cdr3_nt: TGTGCCAGCAGCCACAGGGGGGATCGCTATGGCTACACCTTC; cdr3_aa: CASSHRGDRYGYTF